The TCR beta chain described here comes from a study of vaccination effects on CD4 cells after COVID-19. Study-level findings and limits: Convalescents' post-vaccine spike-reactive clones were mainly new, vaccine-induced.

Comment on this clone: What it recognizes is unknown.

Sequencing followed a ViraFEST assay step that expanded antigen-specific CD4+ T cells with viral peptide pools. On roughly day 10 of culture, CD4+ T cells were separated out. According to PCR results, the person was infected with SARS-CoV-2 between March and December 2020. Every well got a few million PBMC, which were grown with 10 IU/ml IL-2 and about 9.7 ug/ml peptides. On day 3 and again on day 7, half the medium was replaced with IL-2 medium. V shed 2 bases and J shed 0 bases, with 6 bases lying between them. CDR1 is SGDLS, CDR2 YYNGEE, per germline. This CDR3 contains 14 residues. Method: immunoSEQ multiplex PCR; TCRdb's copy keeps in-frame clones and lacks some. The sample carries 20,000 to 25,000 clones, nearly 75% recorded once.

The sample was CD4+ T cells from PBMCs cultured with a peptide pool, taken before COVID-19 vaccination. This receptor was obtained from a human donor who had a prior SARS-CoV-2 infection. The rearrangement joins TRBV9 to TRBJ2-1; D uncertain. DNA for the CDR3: TGTGCCAGCAGCGTCGCTAGCTCCTACAATGAGCAGTTCTTC. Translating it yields CASSVASSYNEQFF. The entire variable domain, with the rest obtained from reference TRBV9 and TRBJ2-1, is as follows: DSGVTQTPKHLITATGQRVTLRCSPRSGDLSVYWYQQSLDQGLQFLIQYYNGEERAKGNILERFSAQQFPDLHSELNLSSLELGDSALYFCASSVASSYNEQFFGPGTRLTVL.